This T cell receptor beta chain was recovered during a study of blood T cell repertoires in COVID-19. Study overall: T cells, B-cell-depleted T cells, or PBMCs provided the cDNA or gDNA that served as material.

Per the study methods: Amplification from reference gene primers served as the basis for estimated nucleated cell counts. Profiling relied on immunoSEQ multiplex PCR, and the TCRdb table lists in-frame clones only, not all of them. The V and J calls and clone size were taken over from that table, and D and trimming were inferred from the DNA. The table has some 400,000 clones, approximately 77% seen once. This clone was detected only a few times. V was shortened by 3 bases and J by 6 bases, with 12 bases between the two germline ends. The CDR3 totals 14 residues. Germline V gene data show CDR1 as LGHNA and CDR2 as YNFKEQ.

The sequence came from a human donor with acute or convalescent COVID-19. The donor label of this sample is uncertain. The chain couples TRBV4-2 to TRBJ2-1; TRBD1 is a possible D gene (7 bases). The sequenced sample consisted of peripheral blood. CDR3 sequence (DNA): TGTGCCAGCAGCCACGCAGGGGGAGGCAATGAGCAGTTCTTC. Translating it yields CASSHAGGGNEQFF.